The 2 T cell receptor beta chains given below trace back to one sample, sequenced in a study of vaccination and CD4 T cells after COVID-19. Treatment given: approximately nine-day PBMC culture with coronavirus spike peptide pools or control peptides (ViraFEST assay). The Oncomine TCR Beta short-read assay was what sequenced the DNA obtained from cultured CD4+ T cells. One entry per CDR3 protein, called by TCRdb with MiXCR from the PCR reads. The data show fewer than 9,500 distinct CDR3 sequences, with about 47% seen just once and roughly 35% held by the top ten. Their antigens are not known. The specimen was CD4+ T cells from blood, cultured in vitro. The receptor set was obtained from a human donor who had recovered from COVID-19.

J is TRBJ2-7 and V is TRBV10-3; 7 positions match TRBD2. CDR1 and CDR2 from the germline V gene are ENHRY and SYGVKD. CDR3 length equals 14 residues. Unmatched junction bases numbered 4, after V lost 4 bases and J lost 1 base. CDR3 sequence reads: CAISGGEGSYEQYF. The DNA for the CDR3 is TGTGCCATCAGTGGCGGGGAGGGATCCTACGAGCAGTACTTC.

This chain joins TRBV10-3 and TRBJ1-1; 8 bases are a match to TRBD1. Germline trimming cut 8 bases from V and 1 base from J; bases unmatched to any gene: 3. Germline loops: CDR1 ENHRY, CDR2 SYGVKD. CDR3 length equals 13 residues. In DNA form, the CDR3 reads TGTGCCATCTCAGGGGGCGCGAACACTGAAGCTTTCTTT. Its protein is CAISGGANTEAFF.